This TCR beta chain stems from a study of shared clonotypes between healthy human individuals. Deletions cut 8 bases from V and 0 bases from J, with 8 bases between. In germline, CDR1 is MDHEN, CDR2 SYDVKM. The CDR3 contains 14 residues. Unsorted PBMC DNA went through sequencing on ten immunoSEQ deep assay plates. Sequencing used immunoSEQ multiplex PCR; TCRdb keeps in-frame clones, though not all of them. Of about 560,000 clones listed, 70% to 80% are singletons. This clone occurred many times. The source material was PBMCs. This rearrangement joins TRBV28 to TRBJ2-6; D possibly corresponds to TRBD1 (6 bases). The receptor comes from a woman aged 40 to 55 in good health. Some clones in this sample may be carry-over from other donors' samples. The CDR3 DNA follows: TGTGCCAGCGGACAGCTCTCTGGGGCCAACGTCCTGACTTTC. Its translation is CASGQLSGANVLTF.